Listed below are T cell receptor beta chains from one sample, sequenced in a study of human T cells and chemical hapten exposure. TCRdb re-derived calls from the RACE reads in MiXCR, one entry per CDR3 protein. The sample contains 180,000 or so distinct CDR3 sequences, more than 25% of which appear only once. Sequences were derived from whole blood, sampled in connection with sensitization to the hapten diphenylcyclopropenone (DPC). These receptors were collected from a woman aged 30 to 39 with alopecia areata. Some clones in this sample may be carry-over from other donors' samples. CDR3s include the opening cysteine and the closing phenylalanine or tryptophan. Part of the rows lack a size; the others show once, few, many or a class for expanded clones.

J	size	V	CDR3
TRBJ2-7	few	TRBV20-1	CSASDPAGSSSYEQYF
TRBJ2-2	-	TRBV5-1	CASNGQGAAGELFF
TRBJ2-3	few	TRBV11-2	CASSPGHSGSTDTQYF
TRBJ2-3	few	TRBV27	CASSLEYTDTQYF
TRBJ2-7	few	TRBV28	CASTSGRGYEQYF
TRBJ1-5	-	TRBV6-2/TRBV6-3	CASTLFPGGQPQHF
TRBJ2-6	many	TRBV28	CASSLGSSGANVLTF
TRBJ2-7	many	TRBV12-3/TRBV12-4	CASSIGSYEQYF
TRBJ1-4	few	TRBV4-3	CASSHIPGQGDYEKLFF
TRBJ1-1	-	TRBV7-2	CASSYTRGGPEAFF
TRBJ1-4	-	TRBV28	CASSAGQINEKLFF
TRBJ2-3	few	TRBV4-3	CASSYGEGATQYF
TRBJ2-3	-	TRBV25-1	CASSSGQGGQYF
TRBJ2-7	-	TRBV5-1	CASSFLAGVSSSEQYF